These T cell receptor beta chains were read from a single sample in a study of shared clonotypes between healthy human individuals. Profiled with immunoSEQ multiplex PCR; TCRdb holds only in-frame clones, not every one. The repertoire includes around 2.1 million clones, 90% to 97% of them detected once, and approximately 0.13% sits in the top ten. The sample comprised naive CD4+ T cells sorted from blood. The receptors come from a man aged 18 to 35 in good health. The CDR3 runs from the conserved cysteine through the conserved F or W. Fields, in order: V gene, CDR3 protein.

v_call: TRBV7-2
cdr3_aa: CASSLNLIGEWSTF

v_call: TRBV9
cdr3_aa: CASSGGTGGAPYNSPLHF

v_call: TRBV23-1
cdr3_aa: CASKTQTGTQGQETQYF

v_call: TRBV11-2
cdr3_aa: CASSSTLGEKLFF

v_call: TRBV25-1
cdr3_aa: CASSEREQTYQETQYF

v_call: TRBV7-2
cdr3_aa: CASSSLGAGAYEQYF

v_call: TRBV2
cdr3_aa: CASKGEISSAFEPLHF

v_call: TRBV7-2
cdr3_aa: CASSPDRGYYIQYF

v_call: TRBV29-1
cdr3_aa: CSVDVRGASGNTIYF

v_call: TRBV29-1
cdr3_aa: CSAKITTGSGYTF

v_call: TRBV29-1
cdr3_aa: CSAASTVDTQYF

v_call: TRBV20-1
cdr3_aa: CSARLKETQYF

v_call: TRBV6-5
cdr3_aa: CASSWGQTMNTEAFF

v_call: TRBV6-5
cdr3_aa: CASSYSPRTGGEQYF

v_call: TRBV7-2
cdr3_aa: CASSYQDYLFYEQYF

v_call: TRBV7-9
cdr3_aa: CASNNDRIYNSPLHF

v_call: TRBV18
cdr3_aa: CASSPPNLQETQYF

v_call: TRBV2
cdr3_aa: CASSEEGAQYF

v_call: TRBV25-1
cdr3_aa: CASSESEGMNTEAFF

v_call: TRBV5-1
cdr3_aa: CASSFSPGTAGELFF

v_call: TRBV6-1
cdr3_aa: CASSNSGGSEKLFF

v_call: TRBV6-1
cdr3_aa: CATVAGVNTGELFF

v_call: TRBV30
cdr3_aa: CAWSHWGGDQPQHF

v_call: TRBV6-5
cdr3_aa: CASSYGQATEAFF

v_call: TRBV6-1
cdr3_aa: CASSEAPNSPLHF

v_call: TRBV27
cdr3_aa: CASSLYTGELFF

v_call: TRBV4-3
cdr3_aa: CASSQVTGLNTEAFF

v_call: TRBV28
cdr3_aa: CASSSPTGDTQYF

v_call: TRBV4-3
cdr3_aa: CASSQGAFDSGANVLTF

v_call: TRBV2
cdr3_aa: CASTEGFNQPQHF

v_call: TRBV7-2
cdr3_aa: CASSPDYRGLPSAFF

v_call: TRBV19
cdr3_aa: CASSILDRGYGELFF

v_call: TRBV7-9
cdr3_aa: CASSLLGATEAFF

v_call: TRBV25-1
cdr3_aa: CASSWAGGNTGELFF

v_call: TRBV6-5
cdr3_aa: CASSPYRTVSYEQYF

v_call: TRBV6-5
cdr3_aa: CASRSTGRETQYF

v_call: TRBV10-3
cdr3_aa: CAISDPTGKATEAFF

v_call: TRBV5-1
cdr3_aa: CASSLVASGSYNEQFF

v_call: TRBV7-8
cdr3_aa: CASSLGRARGFNYGYTF

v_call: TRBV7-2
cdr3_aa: CASSLAAGQVALFF

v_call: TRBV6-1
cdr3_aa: CASSGTGDYGYTF

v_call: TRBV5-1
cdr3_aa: CASRRGENEKLFF

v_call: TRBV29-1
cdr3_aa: CSVVVQRNTGELFF

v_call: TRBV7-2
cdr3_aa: CASREGARTGELFF

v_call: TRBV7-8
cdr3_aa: CASSLGGTSVEPLHF

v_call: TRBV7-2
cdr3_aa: CASSPRLAGNLAKNIQYF

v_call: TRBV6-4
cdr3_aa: CASSERRAREPLHF

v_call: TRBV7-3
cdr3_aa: CASRISSGPTTFNSPLHF

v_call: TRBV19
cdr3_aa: CASSVEGTAQRSPLHF

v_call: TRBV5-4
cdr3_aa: CASSHPGGVRGYTF

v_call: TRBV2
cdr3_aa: CASSQGRSTQETQYF

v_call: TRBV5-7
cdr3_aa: CASSLRTSGGPSSYNEQFF

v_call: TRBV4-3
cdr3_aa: CASSQDWGQGHQPQHF

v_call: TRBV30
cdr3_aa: CAWSSGNTGELFF

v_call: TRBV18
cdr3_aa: CASSPPPSWTSGQETQYF

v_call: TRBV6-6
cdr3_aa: CASSYAPNGGEQFF